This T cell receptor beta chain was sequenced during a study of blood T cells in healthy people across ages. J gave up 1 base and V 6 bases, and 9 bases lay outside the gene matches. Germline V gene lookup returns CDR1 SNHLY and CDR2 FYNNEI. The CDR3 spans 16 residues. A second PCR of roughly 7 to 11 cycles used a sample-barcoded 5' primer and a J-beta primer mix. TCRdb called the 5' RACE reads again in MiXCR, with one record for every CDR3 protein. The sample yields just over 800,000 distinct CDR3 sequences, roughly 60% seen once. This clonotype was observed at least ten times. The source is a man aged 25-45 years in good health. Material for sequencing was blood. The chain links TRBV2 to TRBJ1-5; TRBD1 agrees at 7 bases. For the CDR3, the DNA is TGTGCCAGCAGGGGTGGACAGGCTTGGAGCAATCAGCCCCAGCATTTT. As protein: CASRGGQAWSNQPQHF. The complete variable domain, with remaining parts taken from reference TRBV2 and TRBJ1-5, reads EPEVTQTPSHQVTQMGQEVILRCVPISNHLYFYWYRQILGQKVEFLVSFYNNEISEKSEIFDDQFSVERPDGSNFTLKIRSTKLEDSAMYFCASRGGQAWSNQPQHFGDGTRLSIL.